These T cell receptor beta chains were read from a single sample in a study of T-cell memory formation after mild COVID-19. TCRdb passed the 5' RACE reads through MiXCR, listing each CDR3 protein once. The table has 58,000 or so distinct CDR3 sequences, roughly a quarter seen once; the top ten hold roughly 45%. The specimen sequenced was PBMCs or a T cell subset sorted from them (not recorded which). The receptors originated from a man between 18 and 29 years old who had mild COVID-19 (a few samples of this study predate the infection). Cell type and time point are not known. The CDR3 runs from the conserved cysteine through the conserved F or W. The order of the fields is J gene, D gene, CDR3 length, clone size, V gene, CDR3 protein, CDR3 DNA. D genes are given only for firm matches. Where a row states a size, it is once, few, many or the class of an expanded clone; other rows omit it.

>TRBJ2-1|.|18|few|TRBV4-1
CASSQVSAPSGPYNEQFF
TGCGCCAGCAGCCAAGTGTCGGCTCCTAGTGGCCCCTACAATGAGCAGTTCTTC
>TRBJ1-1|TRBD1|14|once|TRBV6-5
CASRTGTGVTEAFF
TGTGCCAGCAGAACCGGGACAGGGGTCACTGAAGCTTTCTTT
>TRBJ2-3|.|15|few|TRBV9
CASSVELAYTDTQYF
TGTGCCAGCAGCGTAGAACTAGCCTACACAGATACGCAGTATTTT
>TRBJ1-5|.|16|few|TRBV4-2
CASSQDRESSNQPQHF
TGTGCCAGCAGCCAAGATAGGGAGTCCAGCAATCAGCCCCAGCATTTT
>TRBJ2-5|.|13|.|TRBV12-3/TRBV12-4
CASRILGEETQYF
TGTGCCAGCAGGATCCTGGGGGAAGAGACCCAGTACTTC
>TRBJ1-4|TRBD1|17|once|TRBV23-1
CASSQIYRGTANEKLFF
TGCGCCAGCAGCCAGATATACAGGGGTACGGCTAATGAAAAACTGTTTTTT
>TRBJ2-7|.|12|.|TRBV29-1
CSVRDNPYEQYF
TGCAGCGTCCGGGACAACCCCTACGAGCAGTACTTC
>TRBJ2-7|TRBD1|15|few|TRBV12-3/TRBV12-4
CASSLVGQGAAEQYF
TGTGCCAGCAGTTTAGTCGGACAGGGGGCGGCCGAGCAGTACTTC
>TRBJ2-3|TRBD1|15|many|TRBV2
CASRGDRGSGDTQYF
TGTGCCAGCAGGGGGGACAGGGGATCCGGGGATACGCAGTATTTT
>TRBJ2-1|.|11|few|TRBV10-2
CASSELPEQFF
TGCGCCAGCAGTGAGTTGCCGGAGCAGTTCTTC
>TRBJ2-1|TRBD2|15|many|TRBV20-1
CSASRVAGGPNEQFF
TGCAGTGCTAGCCGGGTAGCGGGGGGGCCAAATGAGCAGTTCTTC
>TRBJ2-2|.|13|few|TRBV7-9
CARQGRTPGELFF
TGTGCCAGACAGGGCAGGACCCCCGGGGAGCTGTTTTTT
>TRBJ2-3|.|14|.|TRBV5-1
CASRPGSNTDTQYF
TGCGCCAGCAGACCCGGGTCGAACACAGATACGCAGTATTTT
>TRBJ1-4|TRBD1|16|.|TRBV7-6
CASSLGPGTGKEKLFF
TGTGCCAGCAGCCTTGGCCCCGGGACAGGGAAAGAAAAACTGTTTTTT
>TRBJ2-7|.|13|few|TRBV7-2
CASSPSVNYEQYF
TGTGCCAGCAGCCCTAGTGTTAATTACGAGCAGTACTTC
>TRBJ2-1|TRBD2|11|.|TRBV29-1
CSTGTSGEQFF
TGCAGCACTGGGACTAGCGGTGAGCAGTTCTTC
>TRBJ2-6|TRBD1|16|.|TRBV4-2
CASSQLGTAGANVLTF
TGTGCCAGCAGCCAACTAGGGACAGCTGGGGCCAACGTCCTGACTTTC